This paragraph covers one TCR beta chain sequence. The target antigen is unknown. The sample's time point: peripheral blood 6 weeks after treatment start. Sample numbers ranged from 1 to 8 per patient, encompassing pretreatment and on-treatment collections. This record belongs to a study of PD-L1 blockade in urothelial cancer. Study information: Investigators checked blood 3 weeks (second dose) and 6 weeks after treatment start. Overall study findings and caveats: It was durable-benefit patients whose tumor-associated blood clones expanded more at 3 weeks.

Sequencing used immunoSEQ multiplex PCR; TCRdb keeps in-frame clones, though not all of them. The table records approximately 38,000 clones, roughly 90% of them present only once. Germline V gives CDR1 SGHTS, CDR2 YDEGEE. The CDR3 runs 15 residues. V was clipped by 5 bases and J by 0 bases; unmatched bases: 7. The chain links TRBV5-8 to TRBJ1-2, with 7 bases matching TRBD1. The clonotype comes from a man aged 55-75 years with urothelial cancer. The sequences come from PBMCs, collected around atezolizumab (anti-PD-L1) treatment. CDR3 DNA: TGTGCCAGCAGACAAGACAGGGCGCCTAACTATGGCTACACCTTC. Translating it yields CASRQDRAPNYGYTF.